The rows below give T cell receptor beta chains drawn from one sample of a study of blood T cells in healthy people across ages. A single record per CDR3 protein comes from TCRdb applying MiXCR to the 5' RACE reads. The table records about a million distinct CDR3 sequences, roughly 50% of them present only once. The specimen was blood. These receptors all come from a woman in her sixties or seventies in good health. The CDR3 runs from the conserved cysteine through the conserved F or W. The D gene is left open where the match is weak. Clone size is given for some rows only: seen once, a few or many times, or a class if the clone is expanded.

V	J	size	D	length	CDR3	DNA
TRBV7-2	TRBJ2-1	few	TRBD2	15	CASSLPTSGRYEQFF	TGTGCCAGCAGTCTACCGACTAGCGGGAGATATGAGCAGTTCTTC
TRBV7-8	TRBJ2-3	-	-	17	CASSPQPGPMSPYTQYF	TGTGCCAGCAGCCCTCAACCGGGCCCCATGTCCCCCTATACGCAGTATTTT
TRBV5-1	TRBJ2-1	-	TRBD1	14	CASSRGQLADEQFF	TGCGCCAGCAGCCGGGGACAGCTGGCGGATGAGCAGTTCTTC
TRBV4-1	TRBJ1-1	-	-	14	CASSQIRDNTEAFF	TGCGCCAGCAGCCAAATCCGGGATAACACTGAAGCTTTCTTT
TRBV4-3	TRBJ2-3	-	-	18	CASSQDLRIRQSTDTQYF	TGCGCCAGCAGCCAAGATCTAAGGATAAGACAATCCACAGATACGCAGTATTTT
TRBV9	TRBJ2-7	-	TRBD2	16	CASSVQAGDPSYEQYF	TGTGCCAGCAGCGTACAAGCGGGAGACCCCTCCTACGAGCAGTACTTC
TRBV4-1	TRBJ2-6	-	-	16	CASSPTLSSGANVLTF	TGCGCCAGCAGCCCAACCCTGTCGTCTGGGGCCAACGTCCTGACTTTC
TRBV5-6	TRBJ2-7	few	-	13	CASSLDSGYEQYF	TGTGCCAGCAGCTTGGATTCGGGCTACGAGCAGTACTTC
TRBV20-1	TRBJ2-1	few	-	12	CSARLASNEQFF	TGCAGTGCTAGACTAGCTAGCAATGAGCAGTTCTTC
TRBV10-3	TRBJ2-3	-	TRBD2	16	CAISSRTSNPTDTQYF	TGTGCCATCAGCTCCCGGACTAGCAATCCCACAGATACGCAGTATTTT
TRBV12-3/TRBV12-4	TRBJ1-4	-	-	14	CATRSGWANEKLFF	TGTGCCACCAGGTCAGGGTGGGCTAATGAAAAACTGTTTTTT
TRBV4-3	TRBJ2-6	-	-	18	CAGSQGFGGSSGANVLTF	TGCGCCGGCAGCCAAGGTTTCGGAGGGAGCTCTGGGGCCAACGTCCTGACTTTC
TRBV3-1	TRBJ2-1	-	-	14	CASSQALAYNEQFF	TGTGCCAGCAGCCAAGCTCTGGCCTACAATGAGCAGTTCTTC
TRBV4-3	TRBJ2-1	few	-	14	CASSHPGHYNEQFF	TGCGCCAGCAGCCATCCGGGACACTACAATGAGCAGTTCTTC
TRBV20-1	TRBJ1-2	-	TRBD1	13	CSAPGGRNYGYTF	TGCAGTGCCCCAGGGGGGAGGAACTATGGCTACACCTTC
TRBV29-1	TRBJ2-7	few	TRBD2	14	CSVILAGERNEQYF	TGCAGCGTTATCCTAGCGGGAGAAAGGAACGAGCAGTACTTC
TRBV7-2	TRBJ2-4	few	TRBD2	14	CASAGGGAKNIQYF	TGTGCCAGCGCCGGGGGGGGGGCCAAAAACATTCAGTACTTC
TRBV10-3	TRBJ2-3	few	-	11	CAIKRKDTQYF	TGTGCCATCAAGAGGAAAGATACGCAGTATTTT
TRBV12-3/TRBV12-4	TRBJ2-7	-	-	16	CASSLTGDRMNRKQYF	TGTGCCAGCAGTTTGACGGGGGACCGTATGAACCGAAAGCAGTACTTC
TRBV28	TRBJ2-1	few	TRBD1	16	CASSLYRGYSYNEQFF	TGTGCCAGCAGTTTATACAGGGGGTACTCCTACAATGAGCAGTTCTTC
TRBV29-1	TRBJ2-1	-	TRBD2	13	CSLTSGNDNEQFF	TGCAGCTTGACTAGCGGGAACGACAATGAGCAGTTCTTC
TRBV14	TRBJ2-3	-	TRBD2	16	CASSQDFTSGTDTQYF	TGTGCCAGCAGCCAAGATTTTACTAGCGGCACAGATACGCAGTATTTT
TRBV4-2	TRBJ2-1	few	-	13	CASSPLGYNEQFF	TGTGCCAGCAGCCCTCTAGGTTACAATGAGCAGTTCTTC
TRBV4-1	TRBJ2-1	few	TRBD2	18	CASSQNPIRAGAYNEQFF	TGCGCCAGCAGCCAAAACCCTATCCGAGCGGGAGCTTACAATGAGCAGTTCTTC
TRBV7-9	TRBJ2-3	-	-	14	CASSPRRTIDTQYF	TGTGCCAGCAGCCCTCGACGGACTATAGATACGCAGTATTTT
TRBV20-1	TRBJ2-7	-	-	11	CSAARQDEQYF	TGCAGTGCTGCCCGCCAGGACGAGCAGTACTTC
TRBV29-1	TRBJ1-1	-	-	12	CSVLSVNTEAFF	TGCAGCGTTCTTTCGGTGAACACTGAAGCTTTCTTT
TRBV3-1	TRBJ2-7	few	TRBD1	14	CASSQQTGADEQYF	TGTGCCAGCAGCCAACAGACAGGGGCGGACGAGCAGTACTTC
TRBV20-1	TRBJ2-1	-	-	13	CSMLDRTYNEQFF	TGCAGCATGCTCGACAGGACCTACAATGAGCAGTTCTTC
TRBV7-8	TRBJ2-7	few	-	12	CASSATSYEQYF	TGTGCCAGCAGCGCCACCTCCTACGAGCAGTACTTC
TRBV4-1	TRBJ2-2	once	-	14	CASSQPSFTGELFF	TGCGCCAGCAGCCAACCCAGCTTCACCGGGGAGCTGTTTTTT
TRBV20-1	TRBJ2-5	few	TRBD1	16	CSARAYRGAYQETQYF	TGCAGTGCTAGAGCCTACAGGGGCGCGTACCAAGAGACCCAGTACTTC
TRBV4-1	TRBJ1-6	-	-	16	CASSQGRTVVSSPLHF	TGCGCCAGCAGCCAAGGCCGGACAGTGGTTAGTTCACCCCTCCACTTT
TRBV20-1	TRBJ1-5	-	-	15	CSARDWASQNQPQHF	TGCAGTGCTAGAGATTGGGCCAGCCAGAATCAGCCCCAGCATTTT
TRBV30	TRBJ1-1	once	-	12	CAWRGENTEAFF	TGTGCCTGGAGAGGCGAGAACACTGAAGCTTTCTTT
TRBV7-9	TRBJ2-6	few	-	18	CASTNSRPGGSGANVLTF	TGTGCCAGCACTAATTCAAGGCCCGGGGGCTCTGGGGCCAACGTCCTGACTTTC
TRBV6-2/TRBV6-3	TRBJ2-5	-	TRBD1	16	CASRSNRGFPYNEQYF	TGCGCCAGCAGGTCCAACAGGGGCTTTCCCTACAATGAGCAGTACTTC
TRBV28	TRBJ2-7	-	TRBD2	15	CASSPYSGGSDEQYF	TGTGCCAGCAGTCCCTATAGCGGGGGGAGCGACGAGCAGTACTTC
TRBV6-1	TRBJ2-7	-	-	15	CASRGWESLIYEQYF	TGTGCCAGCAGGGGTTGGGAGTCCTTAATCTACGAGCAGTACTTC
TRBV7-6	TRBJ2-7	few	TRBD2	15	CASSVAGGFGYEQYF	TGTGCCAGCAGCGTAGCGGGAGGTTTTGGGTACGAGCAGTACTTC
TRBV25-1	TRBJ1-2	-	TRBD1	13	CASSEDRYYGYTF	TGTGCCAGCAGCGAGGACAGGTACTATGGCTACACCTTC
TRBV12-3/TRBV12-4	TRBJ2-7	few	TRBD2	13	CASSPIGLDEQYF	TGTGCCAGCAGCCCGATCGGACTAGACGAGCAGTACTTC
TRBV7-2	TRBJ2-3	few	TRBD2	14	CASSTSGNTDTQYF	TGTGCCAGCAGCACTAGCGGAAACACAGATACGCAGTATTTT
TRBV20-1	TRBJ2-1	-	TRBD1	14	CSASGDSILNEQFF	TGCAGTGCTAGCGGGGACAGTATTTTGAATGAGCAGTTCTTC
TRBV20-1	TRBJ2-7	-	TRBD1	14	CSGFGTGRTYEQYF	TGCAGTGGATTCGGGACAGGGAGAACCTACGAGCAGTACTTC
TRBV30	TRBJ1-5	-	-	13	CAWNGGDNQPQHF	TGTGCCTGGAACGGGGGCGACAATCAGCCCCAGCATTTT
TRBV29-1	TRBJ2-7	-	TRBD2	16	CSVYHDLAGPTYEQYF	TGCAGCGTTTATCACGATCTAGCGGGACCTACCTACGAGCAGTACTTC
TRBV6-1	TRBJ2-4	-	TRBD1	17	CASSAQEGQGAKNIQYF	TGTGCCAGCAGTGCCCAAGAGGGACAGGGGGCCAAAAACATTCAGTACTTC
TRBV5-1	TRBJ2-5	-	-	13	CASSVDGPGEQYF	TGCGCCAGCAGCGTGGATGGGCCCGGGGAGCAGTACTTC
TRBV5-6	TRBJ1-5	-	-	15	CASSTGPTSNQPQHF	TGTGCCAGCAGCACAGGGCCTACTAGCAATCAGCCCCAGCATTTT
TRBV5-1	TRBJ1-2	few	-	14	CASSLRDPREGYTF	TGCGCCAGCAGCTTACGGGACCCCCGGGAGGGCTACACCTTC
TRBV7-9	TRBJ2-1	-	TRBD1	16	CASSFKRWGTGDEQFF	TGTGCCAGCAGCTTCAAACGGTGGGGGACAGGGGATGAGCAGTTCTTC
TRBV24-1	TRBJ2-3	-	-	16	CATSDFRQTSTDTQYF	TGTGCCACCAGTGATTTTAGACAAACTAGCACAGATACGCAGTATTTT
TRBV28	TRBJ2-5	-	-	13	CASNIGTRETQYF	TGTGCCAGCAATATAGGGACACGAGAGACCCAGTACTTC
TRBV6-6	TRBJ2-3	-	-	14	CASSYTLLIYAQYF	TGTGCCAGCAGTTACACCCTGCTGATCTACGCGCAGTATTTT
TRBV4-3	TRBJ1-5	-	-	14	CASSQDYSNQPQHF	TGCGCCAGCAGCCAAGATTATAGCAATCAGCCCCAGCATTTT
TRBV28	TRBJ2-7	-	-	14	CASSSSGHYYEQYF	TGTGCCAGCAGTTCATCGGGACACTACTACGAGCAGTACTTC
TRBV6-6	TRBJ2-3	few	-	15	CASSYSTFVTDTQYF	TGTGCCAGCAGTTACTCGACGTTCGTCACAGATACGCAGTATTTT
TRBV28	TRBJ1-5	-	TRBD1	15	CASSLNRGPNQPQHF	TGTGCCAGCAGCCTGAACAGGGGTCCGAATCAGCCCCAGCATTTT
TRBV4-1	TRBJ1-5	few	-	13	CASSARVGQPQHF	TGCGCCAGCAGCGCCAGGGTCGGTCAGCCCCAGCATTTT